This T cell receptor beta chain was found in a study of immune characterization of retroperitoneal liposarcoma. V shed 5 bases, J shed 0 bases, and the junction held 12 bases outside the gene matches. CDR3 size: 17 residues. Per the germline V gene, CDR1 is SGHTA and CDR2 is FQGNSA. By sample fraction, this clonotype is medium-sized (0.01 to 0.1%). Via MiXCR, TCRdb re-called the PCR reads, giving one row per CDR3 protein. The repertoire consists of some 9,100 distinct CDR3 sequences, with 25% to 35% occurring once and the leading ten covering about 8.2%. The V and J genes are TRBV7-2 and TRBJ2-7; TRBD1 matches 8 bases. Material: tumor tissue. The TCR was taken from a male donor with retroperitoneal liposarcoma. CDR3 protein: CASSPRGGQGNSYEQYF. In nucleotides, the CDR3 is TGTGCCAGCAGCCCACGGGGCGGACAGGGCAACTCCTACGAGCAGTACTTC.